This note documents a single TCR beta chain sequence. The antigen remains undetermined. Unmatched junction bases numbered 6, after V lost 7 bases and J lost 4 bases. Germline V gives CDR1 SQVTM, CDR2 ANQGSEA. CDR3 length equals 12 residues. The table came from immunoSEQ multiplex PCR; TCRdb's copy has only in-frame clones and leaves some out. This table has some 120,000 clones, 90% appearing once. This specimen belongs to a study of graft-versus-host responses after intestinal transplantation. At the level of the study: Those transplanted obtained multivisceral, liver-intestinal, or isolated intestinal grafts.

Study-level results: Patients with graft-donor T cell macrochimerism had high graft-versus-host to host-versus-graft clonal ratios in allografts. GvH clones were found in recipient marrow; some appeared first in ileum or blood.

The receptor comes from a human donor who received an intestinal transplant. The chain couples TRBV29-1 to TRBJ2-5, with 7 bases lining up with TRBD1. The input for sequencing was unstimulated CD4+ T cells sorted from spleen or lymph node cells, taken before intestinal transplant. CDR3 in DNA: TGCAGCGCCATGACAGGGCGAGAGACCCAGTACTTC. Encoded protein: CSAMTGRETQYF.